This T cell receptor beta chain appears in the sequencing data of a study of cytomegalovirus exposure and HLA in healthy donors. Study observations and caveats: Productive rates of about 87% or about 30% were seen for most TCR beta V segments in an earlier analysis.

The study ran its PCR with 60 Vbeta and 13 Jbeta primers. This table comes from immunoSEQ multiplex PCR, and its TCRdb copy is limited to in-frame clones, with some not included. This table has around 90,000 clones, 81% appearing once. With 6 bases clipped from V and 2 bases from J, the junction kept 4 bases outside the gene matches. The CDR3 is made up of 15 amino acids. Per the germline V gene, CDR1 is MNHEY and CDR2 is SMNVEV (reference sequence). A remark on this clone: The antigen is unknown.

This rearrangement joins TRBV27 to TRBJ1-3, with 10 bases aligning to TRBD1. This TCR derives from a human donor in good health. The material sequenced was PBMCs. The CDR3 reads CASRQTGGPGNTIYF. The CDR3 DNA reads TGTGCCAGCAGGCAGACAGGGGGCCCTGGAAACACCATATATTTT.